The 20 T cell receptor beta chains listed next were all sequenced from one sample in a study of OX40 agonist ivuxolimab in advanced cancers. Assay used: immunoSEQ multiplex PCR; TCRdb lists only in-frame clones, some missing. Of tens of thousands of clones in the sample, 70% to 90% were seen once. Here the sequenced sample was CD4+ or CD8+ T cells sorted from blood, taken in a trial of the OX40 agonist ivuxolimab. The source is an adult with an advanced solid tumor such as melanoma, head and neck, liver or kidney cancer.

The chain is built from TRBV15 and TRBJ2-7; TRBD2 matches at 11 bases. The V gene's germline CDR1 is LNHNV and CDR2 YYDKDF (reference sequence). The CDR3 sequence is 18 residues long. With V trimmed by 0 bases and J by 6 bases, 13 bases remained unmatched. The DNA for the CDR3 is TGTGCCACCAGCAGAGAGTTAATAGCGGGGGGGCTTCCTGGCGAGCAGTACTTC. As protein: CATSRELIAGGLPGEQYF.

The V call is TRBV30, the J call TRBJ1-2; weak D call: TRBD1 (5 bases). The germline gives CDR1 GTSNPN, CDR2 SVGIG (reference sequence). The CDR3 consists of 14 residues. V lost 3 bases and J 5 bases, leaving 16 bases between the germline ends. Here the CDR3 DNA reads TGTGCCTGGAGGGCGGGGGTGGCGGCATATGGCTACACCTTC. Protein product: CAWRAGVAAYGYTF. Supplemented by reference TRBV30 and TRBJ1-2, the full variable domain reads SQTIHQWPATLVQPVGSPLSLECTVEGTSNPNLYWYRQAAGRGLQLLFYSVGIGQISSEVPQNLSASRPQDRQFILSSKKLLLSDSGFYLCAWRAGVAAYGYTFGSGTRLTVV.

V and J are TRBV25-1 and TRBJ2-7; 7 nucleotides align to TRBD2. CDR1 and CDR2 from the germline V gene are MGHDK and SYGVNS. With 8 bases clipped from V and 1 base from J, the junction kept 11 bases outside the gene matches. The CDR3 has 15 residues. CDR3 amino acids: CASLREGALSYEQYF. CDR3 bases: TGTGCCAGCTTGAGGGAGGGTGCCCTATCCTACGAGCAGTACTTC.

This clone appeared a single time. V gene TRBV19 combines with J gene TRBJ1-6; no clear D gene. The CDR3 length is 14 residues. Germline V CDR1 and CDR2: LNHDA, SQIVND (reference sequence). V was trimmed by 1 base and J by 8 bases, leaving 9 bases between them. Written as DNA, the CDR3 is TGTGCCAGTAGTATAGGGGTTTACGATTCACCCCTCCACTTT. As protein: CASSIGVYDSPLHF.

The J gene is TRBJ1-6, the V gene TRBV30, with TRBD1 as a possible D gene (5 bases). This CDR3 region has 14 residues. Deletions cut 4 bases from V and 10 bases from J, with 17 bases between. Germline CDR1 GTSNPN, CDR2 SVGIG (reference sequence). CDR3 sequence reads: CAWMGQGVGSPLHF. CDR3 sequence (DNA): TGTGCCTGGATGGGGCAGGGAGTAGGATCACCCCTCCACTTT.

The chain combines TRBV4-3 with TRBJ1-5, with D possibly matching TRBD1 (5 bases). Germline V lookup: CDR1 LGHNA, CDR2 YSLEER. Deletions cut 0 bases from V and 9 bases from J, with 15 bases between. The CDR3 sequence is 15 residues long. CDR3 residues: CASSQEAGPGRPQHF. CDR3 coding DNA: TGCGCCAGCAGCCAAGAGGCGGGACCCGGGCGGCCCCAGCATTTT.

The V gene is TRBV4-2, the J gene TRBJ1-2; tentative D call: TRBD1 (5 bases). CDR3 length: 14 amino acids. The V end was cut by 1 base, the J end by 4 bases, with 10 bases between. The germline V gene has CDR1 LGHNA and CDR2 YNFKEQ. CDR3 sequence (DNA): TGTGCCAGCAGCCAAGGTCCGGGGGTCTATGGCTACACCTTC. It encodes CASSQGPGVYGYTF.

The chain joins TRBV11-2 to TRBJ2-5, with D possibly matching TRBD2 (6 bases). V was trimmed by 5 bases and J by 4 bases, leaving 14 bases between them. Germline assignment: CDR1 SGHAT and CDR2 FQNNGV. This CDR3 is 14 amino acids long. The CDR3 DNA reads as TGTGCCAGCAGCCTTGGACGGGGGACAGAGACCCAGTACTTC. Protein product: CASSLGRGTETQYF.

V and J are TRBV6-1 and TRBJ1-4; TRBD1 might be the D (6 bases). Germline-derived CDR1 and CDR2 are MNHNS and SASEGT. This CDR3 is 15 amino acids long. Between the trimmed V and J ends, which lost 5 bases and 3 bases, there was a span of 13 bases. The CDR3 bases are TGTGCCAGCAGTCGATCAGGGGCTGCTAATGAAAAACTGTTTTTT. As protein: CASSRSGAANEKLFF.

Here the CDR3 DNA reads TGCAGCGTTGAAACGGGACTAGCGGGGGGGCATCCAGTAAATGAGCAGTTCTTC. It encodes CSVETGLAGGHPVNEQFF. The chain couples TRBV29-1 to TRBJ2-1, with 16 bases that match TRBD2. Germline CDR1 and CDR2: SQVTM and ANQGSEA. The CDR3 runs to 18 residues. V lost 2 bases to trimming and J lost 7 bases; unmatched junction nucleotides: 11.

This rearrangement joins TRBV18 to TRBJ1-4; 7 nucleotides match TRBD1. J gave up 7 bases and V 3 bases, and 2 bases lay outside the gene matches. Germline-derived CDR1 and CDR2 are KGHSH and LQKENI. CDR3 length: 13 residues. Written as DNA, the CDR3 is TGTGCCAGCTCACCCTCAGGGGGTGAAAAACTGTTTTTT. Amino acids: CASSPSGGEKLFF.

The chain recombines TRBV5-1 with TRBJ1-1; 7 bases agree with TRBD1. The CDR3 runs to 15 residues. The V and J ends lost 2 bases and 3 bases, in that order; junction bases with no gene match: 7. CDR1 is SGHRS, CDR2 YFSETQ, per germline. The CDR3 bases are TGCGCCAGCAGCTTACGGCGGGACAGTCACACTGAAGCTTTCTTT. This sequence encodes CASSLRRDSHTEAFF.

The count of this clone is one. The V gene is TRBV25-1, the J gene TRBJ1-1; no firm D call. The germline V gene has CDR1 MGHDK and CDR2 SYGVNS. V shed 1 base and J shed 2 bases, with 11 bases lying between them. This CDR3 is 15 amino acids long. The CDR3 coding sequence is TGTGCCAGCAGTGAATCAGGCAGGTATAACACTGAAGCTTTCTTT. Its protein product is CASSESGRYNTEAFF.

J is TRBJ2-7 and V is TRBV18, with a tentative D call TRBD1 (6 bases). Germline values: CDR1 KGHSH, CDR2 LQKENI. CDR3 length: 13 residues. Trimming removed 3 bases at V and 0 bases at J, with 6 bases between. The CDR3 region has the DNA TGTGCCAGCTCACCGGACAGCTCCTACGAGCAGTACTTC. Translating it yields CASSPDSSYEQYF.

The CDR3 loop reads CASSLGPSYNSPLHF. The DNA of the CDR3 is TGTGCCAGCAGCTTAGGACCAAGTTATAATTCACCCCTCCACTTT. The gene calls are TRBV7-2 and TRBJ1-6; no reliable D call. V was shortened by 1 base and J by 4 bases, with 8 bases between the two germline ends. Per the germline V gene, CDR1 is SGHTA and CDR2 is FQGNSA. The CDR3 extends over 15 amino acids.

The chain links TRBV4-2 to TRBJ1-3; tentatively, D is TRBD1 (5 bases). The V end lost 1 base, the J end lost 4 bases, and 11 bases lay between the germline ends. The germline V gene encodes CDR1 LGHNA and CDR2 YNFKEQ. The CDR3 spans 15 residues. CDR3 residues: CASSQGQGVGNTIYF. CDR3 coding DNA: TGTGCCAGCAGCCAAGGTCAGGGTGTAGGAAACACCATATATTTT.

The V call is TRBV5-4, the J call TRBJ1-4; weak D call: TRBD1 (5 bases). Trimming left V 4 bases short and J 0 bases short, with 13 bases between. The CDR3 consists of 16 residues. The germline V gene has CDR1 SGHNT and CDR2 YYREEE (reference sequence). The CDR3 sequence: CASSLGGAATNEKLFF. The DNA for the CDR3 is TGTGCCAGCAGCCTAGGAGGGGCTGCAACTAATGAAAAACTGTTTTTT.

Only a few counts were recorded for this clone. The chain recombines TRBV6-1 with TRBJ1-3; TRBD1 is a possible D gene (5 bases). This CDR3 contains 15 residues. Germline V gene data show CDR1 as MNHNS and CDR2 as SASEGT. Trimming took 2 bases from V and 9 from J, leaving 17 bases between them. The CDR3 coding sequence is TGTGCCAGCAGTGAATCCGTCCCGGGGCCGGCCACCATATATTTT. As protein: CASSESVPGPATIYF.

The V and J genes are TRBV9 and TRBJ1-3, with D tentatively TRBD1 (5 bases). Germline V gene lookup returns CDR1 SGDLS and CDR2 YYNGEE. The length of the CDR3 is 16 residues. The ends were cut back, 0 bases at V and 0 bases at J, with 10 bases in the middle. This chain's CDR3 is CASSVDQGSSGNTIYF. The CDR3 bases are TGTGCCAGCAGCGTAGACCAGGGTTCCTCTGGAAACACCATATATTTT. Full variable domain (rest looked up from reference TRBV9 and TRBJ1-3): DSGVTQTPKHLITATGQRVTLRCSPRSGDLSVYWYQQSLDQGLQFLIQYYNGEERAKGNILERFSAQQFPDLHSELNLSSLELGDSALYFCASSVDQGSSGNTIYFGEGSWLTVV.

V gene TRBV5-6 combines with J gene TRBJ1-5, with D possibly matching TRBD1 (6 bases). CDR1 and CDR2 (germline): SGHDT, YYEEEE. V was shortened by 0 bases and J by 16 bases, with 17 bases between the two germline ends. The CDR3 is made up of 13 amino acids. The CDR3 sequence: CASSLGGGTRYHF. The CDR3 DNA sequence: TGTGCCAGCAGCTTGGGGGGGGGCACCCGCTATCATTTT. The full variable domain, with the rest looked up from reference TRBV5-6 and TRBJ1-5, is DAGVTQSPTHLIKTRGQQVTLRCSPKSGHDTVSWYQQALGQGPQFIFQYYEEEERQRGNFPDRFSGHQFPNYSSELNVNALLLGDSALYLCASSLGGGTRYHFGDGTRLSIL.